Included here is one T cell receptor (beta chain) sequence, with context. CDR1 SGHTA and CDR2 FQGNSA come from the germline V gene. V was pared by 1 base and J by 6 bases, with 13 bases between. This CDR3 spans 15 amino acids. The data are from a study of blood T cell repertoires in COVID-19. Study-wide context: The analysed material was cDNA or gDNA that came from T cells, B-cell-depleted T cells, or PBMCs.

Sequencing was performed with immunoSEQ multiplex PCR; in TCRdb, only in-frame clones are kept and a portion is missing. This sample yields over 300,000 clones, of which approximately 90% are seen a single time; roughly 8.9% belongs to the top ten. Membership in each cohort depended on participant-reported clinical history. The sequenced material came from PBMCs or T cells enriched from blood (not recorded which). This receptor was obtained from a middle-aged woman who had recovered from COVID-19. The J gene is TRBJ2-1, the V gene TRBV7-2, with D maybe TRBD2 (6 bases). For the CDR3, the DNA is TGTGCCAGCAGCTTAGATGCGGGGTGGCCCAATGAGCAGTTCTTC. This codes for CASSLDAGWPNEQFF.